Following are 32 T cell receptor beta chains from one sample sequenced in a study of CD8+ T cells in alopecia areata. Following RNA extraction, reverse transcription yielded cDNA that acted as the sequencing template. Sequencing used immunoSEQ multiplex PCR; TCRdb keeps in-frame clones, though not all of them. The sample includes roughly 140,000 clones, 62% of them seen just once. Sequencing used CD8+ T cells sorted from blood. These receptors all stem from a human donor in good health.

In the case of this clone: The germline gene is not matched at one end of the junction; a read error may be the cause. This specimen includes other DNA sequences encoding the same CDR3. The chain couples TRBV9 to TRBJ2-1; 13 nucleotides match TRBD2. This CDR3 is built from 15 residues. CDR1 is SGDLS and CDR2 is YYNGEE in the germline V gene. The CDR3 sequence: CASSATSGRNHEQFF. DNA of the CDR3: TGTGCCAGCAGCGCGACTAGCGGGAGGAACCATGAACAGTTCTTC.

The rearrangement uses TRBV27 and TRBJ1-5, with unresolved D. The germline V and J ends were trimmed by 3 bases and 5 bases, with 8 bases remaining between them. Per the germline V gene, CDR1 is MNHEY and CDR2 is SMNVEV (reference sequence). This CDR3 has 13 amino acids. CDR3 sequence: CASSLNLHQPQHF. In nucleotides, the CDR3 is TGTGCCAGCAGTTTGAATCTCCATCAGCCCCAGCATTTT.

This chain links TRBV5-6 with TRBJ2-2; TRBD1 matches at 9 bases. The V and J ends lost 3 bases and 8 bases, in that order; junction bases with no gene match: 5. The CDR3 has 14 residues. Per the germline V gene, CDR1 is SGHDT and CDR2 is YYEEEE. CDR3 in amino acids: CASSWGTGTGELFF. The CDR3 region has the DNA TGTGCCAGCAGCTGGGGGACAGGGACTGGGGAGCTGTTTTTT.

J is TRBJ2-2 and V is TRBV30, with D hard to call. V was shortened by 4 bases and J by 1 base, with 10 bases between the two germline ends. There are 14 residues in the CDR3. Germline CDR1 and CDR2: GTSNPN and SVGIG (reference sequence). In DNA, the CDR3 is TGTGCCTGGACCCTGGACGTGAACACCGGGGAGCTGTTTTTT. It yields the protein CAWTLDVNTGELFF.

The rearrangement uses TRBV5-1 and TRBJ2-2, with 7 positions matching TRBD2. This CDR3 comprises 15 residues. The V gene end was trimmed by 2 bases and the J gene end by 3 bases; junction bases not matched to a gene: 4. Looked up from germline, CDR1 is SGHRS and CDR2 is YFSETQ. The DNA of the CDR3 is TGCGCCAGCAGCTTAGGGGCGGGAGACACCGGGGAGCTGTTTTTT. It specifies CASSLGAGDTGELFF.

This chain uses TRBV2 with TRBJ2-2; TRBD2 aligns across 7 bases. Germline V gene lookup returns CDR1 SNHLY and CDR2 FYNNEI. CDR3 length: 16 amino acids. J gave up 8 bases and V 3 bases, and 12 bases lay outside the gene matches. This chain's CDR3 is CASSDPGGPPTGELFF. The CDR3 bases are TGTGCCAGCAGTGACCCGGGAGGCCCTCCCACGGGGGAGCTGTTTTTT. The variable domain in full, completed from reference TRBV2 and TRBJ2-2, reads EPEVTQTPSHQVTQMGQEVILRCVPISNHLYFYWYRQILGQKVEFLVSFYNNEISEKSEIFDDQFSVERPDGSNFTLKIRSTKLEDSAMYFCASSDPGGPPTGELFFGEGSRLTVL.

The chain uses TRBV13 and TRBJ2-2; D ambiguous. Per germline, CDR1 PRHDT and CDR2 FYEKMQ (reference sequence). V was cut by 6 bases and J by 6 bases, with 8 bases left in between. This CDR3 has 12 amino acids. The CDR3 bases are TGTGCCAGCAGTTACCCCCCCGGGGAGCTGTTTTTT. As protein: CASSYPPGELFF. Full variable domain (outside the CDR3, taken from reference TRBV13 and TRBJ2-2): AAGVIQSPRHLIKEKRETATLKCYPIPRHDTVYWYQQGPGQDPQFLISFYEKMQSDKGSIPDRFSAQQFSDYHSELNMSSLELGDSALYFCASSYPPGELFFGEGSRLTVL.

The rearrangement uses TRBV29-1 and TRBJ2-4; D is ambiguous. This CDR3 is built from 15 residues. Between the trimmed V and J ends, which lost 1 base and 4 bases, there was a span of 14 bases. Germline CDR1 reads SQVTM; CDR2 reads ANQGSEA. The DNA for the CDR3 is TGCAGCGTTGAAGGGGGATGGCCTGGAAAAAACATTCAGTACTTC. Amino acids: CSVEGGWPGKNIQYF. Looking up the rest from reference TRBV29-1 and TRBJ2-4 gives the full variable domain: SAVISQKPSRDICQRGTSLTIQCQVDSQVTMMFWYRQQPGQSLTLIATANQGSEATYESGFVIDKFPISRPNLTFSTLTVSNMSPEDSSIYLCSVEGGWPGKNIQYFGAGTRLSVL.

A few counts support this clone. This chain uses TRBV2 with TRBJ2-7; the D call may be TRBD1 or TRBD2 (5 bases each). Germline V gene sequence: CDR1 SNHLY, CDR2 FYNNEI. The CDR3 is 14 amino acids. The V gene lost 3 bases and the J gene lost 3 bases, with 12 bases spanning the gap. CDR3 nucleotides: TGTGCCAGCAGTGAGAGTACTAGGGGCTACGAGCAGTACTTC. It specifies CASSESTRGYEQYF. The full variable domain, rest sourced from reference TRBV2 and TRBJ2-7, is EPEVTQTPSHQVTQMGQEVILRCVPISNHLYFYWYRQILGQKVEFLVSFYNNEISEKSEIFDDQFSVERPDGSNFTLKIRSTKLEDSAMYFCASSESTRGYEQYFGPGTRLTVT.

The chain carries TRBV27 and TRBJ1-5, with 9 bases matching TRBD1. CDR3 size: 15 residues. The germline V gene encodes CDR1 MNHEY and CDR2 SMNVEV (reference sequence). V shed 6 bases, J shed 4 bases, and the junction held 7 bases outside the gene matches. CDR3 nucleotide sequence: TGTGCCAGCAGCCCGGCCGGGACAGGGAATCAGCCCCAGCATTTT. Amino acids: CASSPAGTGNQPQHF.

V and J are TRBV9 and TRBJ2-7; TRBD2 agrees at 9 bases. CDR1 and CDR2 (germline): SGDLS, YYNGEE. CDR3 length: 13 amino acids. With V trimmed by 0 bases and J by 10 bases, 5 bases remained unmatched. The CDR3 loop reads CASSVDLAGYQYF. The CDR3 region has the DNA TGTGCCAGCAGCGTAGATCTAGCGGGATATCAGTACTTC.

The rearrangement uses TRBV5-6 and TRBJ1-1; 7 positions match TRBD1. J gave up 4 bases and V 6 bases, and 9 bases lay outside the gene matches. Germline V gene data show CDR1 as SGHDT and CDR2 as YYEEEE. The CDR3 contains 14 residues. The CDR3 protein is CASKSAGGGTEAFF. The CDR3 DNA follows: TGTGCCAGCAAATCGGCAGGGGGTGGCACTGAAGCTTTCTTT.

The V and J genes are TRBV7-9 and TRBJ2-6; no clear D. Trimming pared 3 bases from V and 2 bases from J, leaving 8 bases between. CDR1 is SEHNR and CDR2 is FQNEAQ in the germline V gene (reference sequence). There are 15 residues in the CDR3. CDR3 in DNA: TGTGCCAGCAGCTTCGGTCAGACTGGGGCCAACGTCCTGACTTTC. It specifies CASSFGQTGANVLTF. The full variable domain, rest sourced from reference TRBV7-9 and TRBJ2-6, is DTGVSQNPRHKITKRGQNVTFRCDPISEHNRLYWYRQTLGQGPEFLTYFQNEAQLEKSRLLSDRFSAERPKGSFSTLEIQRTEQGDSAMYLCASSFGQTGANVLTFGAGSRLTVL.

The genes are TRBV21-1 and TRBJ2-5; no DNA check was done on the table's D call, TRBD2. TRBV21-1 is termed a pseudogene. The CDR3 length is 14 residues. CDR3 nucleotides: TGTGCCAGCGGACGGGAGGAGATTGAAGAGACCCAGTACTTC. Amino acid sequence: CASGREEIEETQYF.

The chain is built from TRBV7-9 and TRBJ2-5, with D tentatively TRBD2 (5 bases). The CDR3 covers 11 residues. CDR1 is SEHNR and CDR2 is FQNEAQ in the germline V gene (reference sequence). CDR3 protein: CAFLEAETQYF. DNA for the CDR3: TGTGCTTTTCTGGAGGCAGAGACCCAGTACTTC. The full variable domain, rest sourced from reference TRBV7-9 and TRBJ2-5, is DTGVSQNPRHKITKRGQNVTFRCDPISEHNRLYWYRQTLGQGPEFLTYFQNEAQLEKSRLLSDRFSAERPKGSFSTLEIQRTEQGDSAMYLCAFLEAETQYFGPGTRLLVL.

The rearrangement uses TRBV9 and TRBJ2-7; D possibly corresponds to TRBD2 (6 bases). The CDR3 has 15 residues. CDR1 and CDR2 from the germline V gene are SGDLS and YYNGEE. V was pared by 3 bases and J by 3 bases, with 16 bases between. CDR3 DNA sequence: TGTGCCAGCAGCGAATCGGCCCAGACTAGCTACGAGCAGTACTTC. It specifies CASSESAQTSYEQYF. Full variable domain (missing parts from reference TRBV9 and TRBJ2-7): DSGVTQTPKHLITATGQRVTLRCSPRSGDLSVYWYQQSLDQGLQFLIQYYNGEERAKGNILERFSAQQFPDLHSELNLSSLELGDSALYFCASSESAQTSYEQYFGPGTRLTVT.

V gene TRBV25-1 combines with J gene TRBJ1-1; D possibly corresponds to TRBD1 (6 bases). The CDR3 covers 14 residues. V was trimmed by 5 bases and J by 10 bases, leaving 20 bases between them. Germline CDR1 and CDR2: MGHDK and SYGVNS. The CDR3 nucleotides are TGTGCCAGCAGTCTGGGTGGAGGGGGTTTCTCAGCTTTCTTT. Translation: CASSLGGGGFSAFF.

This chain joins TRBV7-9 and TRBJ2-3, with TRBD2 identical over 12 bases. From germline, CDR1 is SEHNR and CDR2 FQNEAQ (reference sequence). V lost 0 bases to trimming and J lost 8 bases; unmatched junction nucleotides: 3. This CDR3 contains 15 residues. The CDR3 spells CASSLATSGRCTQYF. CDR3 sequence (DNA): TGTGCCAGCAGCTTAGCTACTAGCGGGAGGTGTACGCAGTATTTT.

The chain employs TRBV6-5 and TRBJ2-5, with D perhaps matching TRBD2 (6 bases). Germline-derived CDR1 and CDR2 are MNHEY and SVGAGI. The CDR3 is made up of 13 amino acids. Trimming left V 6 bases short and J 1 base short, with 9 bases between. CDR3 sequence: CASSGSGQETQYF. Here the CDR3 DNA reads TGTGCCAGCAGCGGGAGTGGCCAAGAGACCCAGTACTTC.

The chain links TRBV6-5 to TRBJ1-2, with D perhaps matching TRBD1 (5 bases). Germline V CDR1 and CDR2: MNHEY, SVGAGI. The CDR3 loop spans 12 amino acids. Trimming removed 2 bases at V and 5 bases at J, with 6 bases between. CDR3: CASSYQGYGYTF. CDR3 DNA sequence: TGTGCCAGCAGTTACCAGGGTTATGGCTACACCTTC.

This clone was counted a few times. V and J are TRBV5-8 and TRBJ2-7; 10 nucleotides line up with TRBD2. This CDR3 has 14 residues. Per germline, CDR1 SGHTS and CDR2 YDEGEE. Losses at the gene ends were 3 bases for V and 7 bases for J; bases not matched to a gene: 7. The CDR3 DNA sequence: TGTGCCAGCAGCTCTAGGACTAGCGGTCGGGAGCAGTACTTC. This codes for CASSSRTSGREQYF.

This clone came up a few times. This chain joins TRBV6-5 and TRBJ2-1; no reliable D call. V lost 6 bases, J lost 4 bases, and 13 bases lay in between. The CDR3 length is 14 residues. The germline CDR1 and CDR2 sequences are MNHEY and SVGAGI. DNA of the CDR3: TGTGCCAGCAGCTCCGCTCGCCTTTACAATGAGCAGTTCTTC. Residues: CASSSARLYNEQFF.

This clone was observed once. The chain couples TRBV30 to TRBJ1-2; D gene unclear. Deletions cut 1 base from V and 2 bases from J, with 5 bases between. CDR1 and CDR2 (germline): GTSNPN, SVGIG (reference sequence). The CDR3 consists of 12 residues. CDR3 coding DNA: TGTGCCTGGAGTGAAGGGAACTATGGCTACACCTTC. This sequence encodes CAWSEGNYGYTF.

This chain uses TRBV27 with TRBJ2-1, with D uncertain. Trimming pared 1 base from V and 4 bases from J, leaving 11 bases between. Germline CDR1 MNHEY, CDR2 SMNVEV (reference sequence). The CDR3 totals 15 residues. The DNA for the CDR3 is TGTGCCAGCAGTTTATTTCGGCACACTTACAATGAGCAGTTCTTC. Residues: CASSLFRHTYNEQFF.

V is TRBV15 and J is TRBJ1-5; D not resolved. V lost 0 bases, J lost 2 bases, and 8 bases lay in between. The germline CDR1 and CDR2 sequences are LNHNV and YYDKDF (reference sequence). The CDR3 extends over 15 amino acids. The CDR3 here is CATSRDLHGNQPQHF. CDR3 nucleotides: TGTGCCACCAGCAGAGATCTGCACGGCAATCAGCCCCAGCATTTT.

J is TRBJ2-1 and V is TRBV29-1; no definite D call. V lost 4 bases and J 11 bases, leaving 9 bases between the germline ends. Germline loops: CDR1 SQVTM, CDR2 ANQGSEA. The CDR3 totals 10 residues. The CDR3 nucleotides read TGCAGCGTTGTCAAGAGTAAGCAGTTCTTC. Its translation is CSVVKSKQFF.

This CDR3 reads CASSEAEQKDFNYEQYF. CDR3 nucleotides: TGTGCCAGCAGTGAAGCGGAACAGAAAGACTTTAACTACGAGCAGTACTTC. This sequence joins TRBV6-1 and TRBJ2-7, with unresolved D. This CDR3 has 17 amino acids. Germline loops: CDR1 MNHNS, CDR2 SASEGT. Trimming shortened V by 0 bases and J by 3 bases, and 18 bases separated the two germline ends.

The chain employs TRBV5-6 and TRBJ2-7; 11 bases map to TRBD2. The germline V gene encodes CDR1 SGHDT and CDR2 YYEEEE. The CDR3 is 15 residues long. With V trimmed by 0 bases and J by 3 bases, 2 bases remained unmatched. CDR3: CASSLGLAGFYEQYF. The CDR3 DNA reads TGTGCCAGCAGCTTGGGACTAGCGGGATTCTACGAGCAGTACTTC.

J is TRBJ2-7 and V is TRBV29-1; D call uncertain. This CDR3 has 12 amino acids. V lost 6 bases, J lost 0 bases, and 9 bases lay in between. CDR1 and CDR2 (germline): SQVTM, ANQGSEA. The CDR3 DNA reads TGCAGCGTACAACTAAACTCCTACGAGCAGTACTTC. Amino acid sequence: CSVQLNSYEQYF.

In its sample, this clone was seen a few times. The chain uses TRBV9 and TRBJ2-3; perhaps TRBD1 as D (6 bases). The CDR3 totals 15 residues. V lost 3 bases and J lost 0, with 11 bases in between. The V gene's germline CDR1 is SGDLS and CDR2 YYNGEE. The CDR3 nucleotides are TGTGCCAGCAGCGCCCGGACAGCTAGCACAGATACGCAGTATTTT. This encodes CASSARTASTDTQYF.

V and J are TRBV13 and TRBJ2-1, with 8 bases lining up with TRBD2. J gave up 2 bases and V 4 bases, and 4 bases lay outside the gene matches. The length of the CDR3 is 15 residues. Germline values: CDR1 PRHDT, CDR2 FYEKMQ (reference sequence). The CDR3: CASSSLAVAYNEQFF. As DNA, the CDR3 is TGTGCCAGCAGCTCACTAGCGGTAGCCTACAATGAGCAGTTCTTC.

The rearrangement links TRBV29-1 to TRBJ2-7; D possibly uses TRBD1 or TRBD2 (5 bases each). CDR3 length: 13 amino acids. The V end lost 7 bases, the J end lost 2 bases, and 15 bases lay between the germline ends. Germline V gene lookup returns CDR1 SQVTM and CDR2 ANQGSEA. The CDR3 is CSGRDRLTYEQYF. CDR3 in DNA: TGCAGCGGCCGGGACCGATTAACCTACGAGCAGTACTTC.